The 23 T cell receptor beta chains presented below share a single source sample, sequenced in a study of blood T cell repertoires in COVID-19. The method was immunoSEQ multiplex PCR; TCRdb's version includes in-frame clones alone and lacks a portion of them. The table has approximately 160,000 clones, 84% seen once; the top ten hold less than 9%. Sequences were obtained from peripheral blood. Receptor source: a man aged 35 to 55 who had recovered from COVID-19.

The chain has TRBV28 and TRBJ1-1; D is unclear. This CDR3 has 12 residues. The V end was cut by 7 bases, the J end by 3 bases, with 9 bases between. Germline CDR1 is MDHEN and CDR2 is SYDVKM. CDR3 sequence (DNA): TGTGCCAGCATGGGCAGGCACACTGAAGCTTTCTTT. This codes for CASMGRHTEAFF.

This sequence joins TRBV5-1 and TRBJ1-5, with TRBD1 identical over 7 bases. The CDR3 covers 16 residues. Losses at the gene ends were 0 bases for V and 0 bases for J; bases not matched to a gene: 3. Germline CDR1 reads SGHRS; CDR2 reads YFSETQ. CDR3 loop: CASSLEGGYSNQPQHF. CDR3 sequence (DNA): TGCGCCAGCAGCTTGGAAGGGGGCTATAGCAATCAGCCCCAGCATTTT.

The chain is built from TRBV9 and TRBJ2-7; D unresolved. The V gene's germline CDR1 is SGDLS and CDR2 YYNGEE. V lost 4 bases and J lost 0, with 11 bases in between. This CDR3 spans 14 amino acids. CDR3 nucleotides: TGTGCCAGCAGCCCCCGGTCGAGCTCCTACGAGCAGTACTTC. It specifies CASSPRSSSYEQYF. Variable domain in full (rest from reference TRBV9 and TRBJ2-7): DSGVTQTPKHLITATGQRVTLRCSPRSGDLSVYWYQQSLDQGLQFLIQYYNGEERAKGNILERFSAQQFPDLHSELNLSSLELGDSALYFCASSPRSSSYEQYFGPGTRLTVT.

V and J are TRBV12-5 and TRBJ2-4; 8 nucleotides align to TRBD1. Germline V CDR1 and CDR2: LGHNT, FRNRAP. The V gene end was trimmed by 3 bases and the J gene end by 0 bases; junction bases not matched to a gene: 4. The CDR3 is 16 amino acids. The CDR3 spells CASGLRQGAAKNIQYF. The CDR3 DNA reads TGTGCTAGTGGTTTAAGGCAGGGGGCAGCCAAAAACATTCAGTACTTC.

The chain joins TRBV28 to TRBJ1-5, with TRBD1 matching over 7 bases. Germline V gives CDR1 MDHEN, CDR2 SYDVKM. The CDR3 runs 15 residues. V was clipped by 9 bases and J by 0 bases; unmatched bases: 8. The CDR3, as DNA: TGTGCCAGTAACAGGGGACAGTATAGCAATCAGCCCCAGCATTTT. Its protein product is CASNRGQYSNQPQHF.

The V call is TRBV6-4, the J call TRBJ2-5, with TRBD2 matching 7 bases. V shed 4 bases, J shed 3 bases, and the junction held 5 bases outside the gene matches. This CDR3 is built from 14 residues. Looked up from germline, CDR1 is MRHNA and CDR2 is SNTAGT. Here the CDR3 reads CASSAAGIEETQYF. Written as DNA, the CDR3 is TGTGCCAGCAGTGCAGCGGGGATCGAAGAGACCCAGTACTTC.

The V call is TRBV28, the J call TRBJ2-5; 11 bases are shared with TRBD2. The CDR3 length is 17 residues. V lost 4 bases and J lost 4; bases outside the gene matches: 11. Germline lookup yields CDR1 MDHEN and CDR2 SYDVKM. CDR3 sequence reads: CASSWTSGRPLVETQYF. As DNA, the CDR3 is TGTGCCAGCAGTTGGACTAGCGGGCGTCCACTTGTAGAGACCCAGTACTTC.

The chain links TRBV27 to TRBJ1-5, with D possibly matching TRBD1 (6 bases). Trimming cost V 8 bases and J 7 bases, with 12 bases left between them. The CDR3 spans 12 residues. Germline CDR1 is MNHEY and CDR2 is SMNVEV (reference sequence). For the CDR3, the DNA is TGTGCCAGCGGAAAGGGGGTACAGCCCCAGCATTTT. Its protein product is CASGKGVQPQHF.

The chain recombines TRBV6-1 with TRBJ1-5, with D tentatively TRBD1 (5 bases). Per germline, CDR1 MNHNS and CDR2 SASEGT. The CDR3 has 14 residues. V lost 3 bases, J lost 6 bases, and 12 bases lay in between. CDR3 nucleotide sequence: TGTGCCAGCAGTGACACAGGATTTAGTCAGCCCCAGCATTTT. Encoded protein: CASSDTGFSQPQHF.

The chain joins TRBV27 to TRBJ2-7; possible D gene TRBD1, 5 bases. The CDR3 consists of 13 residues. Germline V gives CDR1 MNHEY, CDR2 SMNVEV (reference sequence). V was cut by 6 bases and J by 4 bases, with 13 bases left in between. As DNA, the CDR3 is TGTGCCAGCAGCAGGGATAAAGGTTACGAGCAGTACTTC. Translation gives CASSRDKGYEQYF.

The gene calls are TRBV30 and TRBJ2-5; D is possibly TRBD1 (6 bases). The CDR3 covers 13 residues. Germline V gene lookup returns CDR1 GTSNPN and CDR2 SVGIG (reference sequence). Deletions cut 2 bases from V and 1 base from J, with 8 bases between. CDR3 loop: CAWSQGSQETQYF. The DNA for the CDR3 is TGTGCCTGGAGTCAGGGGAGCCAAGAGACCCAGTACTTC.

The chain links TRBV6-2 or TRBV6-3 to TRBJ2-7; D ambiguous. Germline CDR1 reads MNHEY; CDR2 reads SVGEGT. The CDR3 loop spans 11 amino acids. Deletions cut 6 bases from V and 4 bases from J, with 7 bases between. CDR3 nucleotides: TGTGCCAGCAGCGTCGGGTACGAGCAGTACTTC. This gives the protein CASSVGYEQYF.

This clone came up a few times. This sequence joins TRBV10-3 and TRBJ2-1, with no clear D. The length of the CDR3 is 12 residues. Trimming took 2 bases from V and 10 from J, leaving 9 bases between them. Per the germline V gene, CDR1 is ENHRY and CDR2 is SYGVKD. CDR3 in amino acids: CAISESSREQFF. CDR3 nucleotide sequence: TGTGCCATCAGTGAGAGTAGTCGGGAGCAGTTCTTC.

The chain recombines TRBV5-6 with TRBJ2-2; no definite D call. Trimming cost V 0 bases and J 2 bases, with 5 bases left between them. Looked up from germline, CDR1 is SGHDT and CDR2 is YYEEEE. The length of the CDR3 is 14 residues. CDR3 in amino acids: CASSLGVNTGELFF. The CDR3 coding sequence is TGTGCCAGCAGCTTGGGAGTAAACACCGGGGAGCTGTTTTTT.

The chain couples TRBV5-6 to TRBJ2-5, with 14 nucleotides matching TRBD2. The CDR3 totals 17 residues. Germline CDR1 is SGHDT and CDR2 is YYEEEE. After removal of 5 bases from V and 4 bases from J, the junction contained 10 bases not matched to a gene. CDR3 amino acids: CASRRATSGRARETQYF. In nucleotides, the CDR3 is TGTGCCAGCAGGCGTGCGACTAGCGGGAGGGCCCGAGAGACCCAGTACTTC.

The gene calls are TRBV6-6 and TRBJ1-2; 9 positions agree with TRBD1. The germline V gene encodes CDR1 MNHNY and CDR2 SVGAGI (reference sequence). This CDR3 is 15 amino acids long. Unmatched junction bases numbered 9, after V lost 2 bases and J lost 8 bases. The CDR3 sequence: CASSYDTGTGNGYTF. Here the CDR3 DNA reads TGTGCCAGCAGTTACGACACCGGGACAGGGAACGGCTACACCTTC.

The chain is built from TRBV19 and TRBJ2-3; 10 bases agree with TRBD2. Germline lookup yields CDR1 LNHDA and CDR2 SQIVND (reference sequence). V lost 5 bases and J lost 2; bases outside the gene matches: 7. The CDR3 runs 16 residues. CDR3 in amino acids: CASSVLLAGFTDTQYF. Written as DNA, the CDR3 is TGTGCCAGTAGTGTGCTACTAGCGGGATTCACAGATACGCAGTATTTT. Supplemented by reference TRBV19 and TRBJ2-3, the full variable domain reads DGGITQSPKYLFRKEGQNVTLSCEQNLNHDAMYWYRQDPGQGLRLIYYSQIVNDFQKGDIAEGYSVSREKKESFPLTVTSAQKNPTAFYLCASSVLLAGFTDTQYFGPGTRLTVL.

Of note for this clone: This sample also contains other DNA sequences that code for the same CDR3. In nucleotides, the CDR3 is TGTGCCAGCAGCCAACAGGGAACCGGGGAGCTGTTTTTT. This codes for CASSQQGTGELFF. The J gene is TRBJ2-2, the V gene TRBV3-1 (or the pseudogene TRBV3-2); D perhaps matches TRBD1 (5 bases). V was pared by 2 bases and J by 5 bases, with 6 bases between. Germline V lookup: CDR1 LGHDT, CDR2 YNNKEL (reference sequence). CDR3 length equals 13 residues.

The chain is built from TRBV7-2 and TRBJ2-7; a weak D match, TRBD2 (6 bases). The CDR3 has 13 amino acids. Looked up from germline, CDR1 is SGHTA and CDR2 is FQGNSA. Trimming removed 1 base from V and 4 bases from J, with 8 bases in between. CDR3 in amino acids: CASSLVREYEQYF. As DNA, the CDR3 is TGTGCCAGCAGCTTAGTGCGGGAATACGAGCAGTACTTC. The entire variable domain, with the rest obtained from reference TRBV7-2 and TRBJ2-7, is as follows: GAGVSQSPSNKVTEKGKDVELRCDPISGHTALYWYRQSLGQGLEFLIYFQGNSAPDKSGLPSDRFSAERTGGSVSTLTIQRTQQEDSAVYLCASSLVREYEQYFGPGTRLTVT.

V is TRBV7-3 and J is TRBJ2-3; the match to TRBD2 covers 10 bases. This CDR3 has 16 amino acids. In germline, CDR1 is SGHTA, CDR2 FQGTGA. Trimming cost V 5 bases and J 4 bases; bases outside gene matches: 9. This chain's CDR3 is CASSPEREGHADTQYF. The CDR3 DNA sequence: TGTGCCAGCAGCCCTGAGCGGGAGGGCCACGCAGATACGCAGTATTTT.

The V call is TRBV19, the J call TRBJ1-4; the D is unclear. CDR1 is LNHDA, CDR2 SQIVND, per germline (reference sequence). This CDR3 contains 11 residues. The V end was cut by 9 bases, the J end by 3 bases, with 5 bases between. The CDR3 region is CASHSNEKLFF. Written as DNA, the CDR3 is TGTGCCAGCCACTCTAATGAAAAACTGTTTTTT.

This clone was seen only a few times. The chain has TRBV18 and TRBJ1-2, with 9 bases that match TRBD1. Looked up from germline, CDR1 is KGHSH and CDR2 is LQKENI. The V and J ends lost 3 bases and 8 bases, in that order; junction bases with no gene match: 4. This CDR3 comprises 13 residues. The CDR3, as DNA: TGTGCCAGCTCACCGGGACAGGGCCACGGCTACACCTTC. Translated: CASSPGQGHGYTF. Using reference TRBV18 and TRBJ1-2 for the parts outside the CDR3, the full variable domain is NAGVMQNPRHLVRRRGQEARLRCSPMKGHSHVYWYRQLPEEGLKFMVYLQKENIIDESGMPKERFSAEFPKEGPSILRIQQVVRGDSAAYFCASSPGQGHGYTFGSGTRLTVV.

The V and J genes are TRBV19 and TRBJ2-7, with 9 positions matching TRBD1. Germline assignment: CDR1 LNHDA and CDR2 SQIVND (reference sequence). This CDR3 has 15 amino acids. The ends lost 1 base at V and 4 bases at J; junction bases unmatched: 5. CDR3 amino acids: CASSIGGTGLYEQYF. DNA for the CDR3: TGTGCCAGTAGTATAGGTGGGACAGGGTTATACGAGCAGTACTTC.